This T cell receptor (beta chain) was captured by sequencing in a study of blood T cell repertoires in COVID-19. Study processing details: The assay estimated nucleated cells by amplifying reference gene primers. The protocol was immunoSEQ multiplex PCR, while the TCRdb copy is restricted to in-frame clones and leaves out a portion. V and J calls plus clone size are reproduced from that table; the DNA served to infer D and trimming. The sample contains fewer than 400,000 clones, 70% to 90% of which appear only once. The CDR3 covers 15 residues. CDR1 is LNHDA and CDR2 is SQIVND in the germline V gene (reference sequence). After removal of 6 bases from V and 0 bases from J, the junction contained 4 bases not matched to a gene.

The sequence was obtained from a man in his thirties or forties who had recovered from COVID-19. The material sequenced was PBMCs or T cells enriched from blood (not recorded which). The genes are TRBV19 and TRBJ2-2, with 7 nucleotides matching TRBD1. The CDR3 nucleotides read TGTGCCAGTAGCCGGACAGGTCCGAACACCGGGGAGCTGTTTTTT. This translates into CASSRTGPNTGELFF.